This record concerns one TCR beta chain sequence. Antigen specificity is unknown. The sample comes from a study of PD-1 blockade in classical Hodgkin lymphoma. The CDR3 sequence is 15 residues long. Losses at the gene ends were 6 bases for V and 7 bases for J; bases not matched to a gene: 4. CDR1 and CDR2 (germline): MDHEN, SYDVKM. The time point denotes: cycle 4 day 1 (C4D1), after five to seven weeks of nivolumab. Each of the patients experienced relapse following autologous stem cell transplantation, and their brentuximab vedotin exposure differed. Study-wide results and caveats: When set against healthy donors, newly diagnosed patients were reported to show lower baseline TCR diversity. Still unresolved is the cause of the repertoire differences, which may be disease activity or prior therapy.

Produced via immunoSEQ multiplex PCR; TCRdb's table is partial and in-frame only. The sample carries approximately 18,000 clones, over 60% recorded once. The sequence was obtained from a human donor with classical Hodgkin lymphoma. Sample: peripheral blood mononuclear cells (PBMCs), taken before the fourth cycle of nivolumab. V and J are TRBV28 and TRBJ2-1, with 15 bases identical to TRBD2. CDR3 bases: TGTGCCAGCAGGACCGGGACTAGCGGGGGGAATGAGCAGTTCTTC. Protein: CASRTGTSGGNEQFF.